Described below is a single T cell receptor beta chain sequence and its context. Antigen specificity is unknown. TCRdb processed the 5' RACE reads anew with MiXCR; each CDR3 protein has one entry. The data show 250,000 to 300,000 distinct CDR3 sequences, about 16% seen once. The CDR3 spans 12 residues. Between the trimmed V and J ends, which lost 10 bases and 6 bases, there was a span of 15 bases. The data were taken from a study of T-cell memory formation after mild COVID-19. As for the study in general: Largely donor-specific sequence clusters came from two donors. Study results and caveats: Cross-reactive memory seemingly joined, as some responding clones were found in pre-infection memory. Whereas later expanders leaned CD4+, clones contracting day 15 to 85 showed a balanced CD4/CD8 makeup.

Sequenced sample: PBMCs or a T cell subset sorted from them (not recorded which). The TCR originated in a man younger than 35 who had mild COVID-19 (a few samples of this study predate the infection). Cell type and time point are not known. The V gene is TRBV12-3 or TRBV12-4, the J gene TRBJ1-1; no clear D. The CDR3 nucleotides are TGTGCCACGGAACAGAACGGAGCTGAAGCTTTCTTT. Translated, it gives CATEQNGAEAFF.